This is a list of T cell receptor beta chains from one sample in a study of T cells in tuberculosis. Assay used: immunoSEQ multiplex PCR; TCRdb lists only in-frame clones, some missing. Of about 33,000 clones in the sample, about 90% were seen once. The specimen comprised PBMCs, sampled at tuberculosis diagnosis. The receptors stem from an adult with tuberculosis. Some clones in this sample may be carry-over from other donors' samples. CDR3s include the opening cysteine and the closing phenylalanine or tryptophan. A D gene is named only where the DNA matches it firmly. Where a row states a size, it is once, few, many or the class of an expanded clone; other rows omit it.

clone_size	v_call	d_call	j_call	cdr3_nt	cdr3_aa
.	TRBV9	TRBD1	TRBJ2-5	TGTGCCAGCAGCTTAAGCGGGACAGGGACGGAGACCCAGTACTTC	CASSLSGTGTETQYF
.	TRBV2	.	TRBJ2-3	TGTGCCAGCAGACCTGGGACTCCTAGCACAGATACGCAGTATTTT	CASRPGTPSTDTQYF
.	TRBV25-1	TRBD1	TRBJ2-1	TGTGCCAGCAATTCAGGGACAGATAGCTCCTACAATGAGCAGTTCTTC	CASNSGTDSSYNEQFF
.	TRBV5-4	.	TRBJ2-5	TGTGCCAGCAGCTTGGCACAGGGCGACAGAGAGACCCAGTACTTC	CASSLAQGDRETQYF
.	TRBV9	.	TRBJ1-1	TGTGCCAGCAGCGTAGTGGGCCGGGGTGTACGGTCCACTGAAGCTTTCTTT	CASSVVGRGVRSTEAFF
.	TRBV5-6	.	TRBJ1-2	TGTGCCAGCAGCTTGACCGGGACAACTAACTATGGCTACACCTTC	CASSLTGTTNYGYTF
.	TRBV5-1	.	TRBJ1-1	TGCGCCAGCAGCTTGGGAACGGGCACTGAAGCTTTCTTT	CASSLGTGTEAFF
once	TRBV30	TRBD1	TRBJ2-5	TGTGCCTGGAGTGGGGTTAGCGGAGCACAGGGGGGCCAGTACTTC	CAWSGVSGAQGGQYF
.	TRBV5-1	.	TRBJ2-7	TGCGCCAGCAGCACAGATTACGAGCAGTACTTC	CASSTDYEQYF
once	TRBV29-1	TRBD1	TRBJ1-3	TGCAGCGTTGTTGTTGGGGGGACAGGGTCTGGAAACACCATATATTTT	CSVVVGGTGSGNTIYF
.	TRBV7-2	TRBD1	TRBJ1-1	TGTGCCAGCAGCTCGGGACAGGCGCGGAACACTGAAGCTTTCTTT	CASSSGQARNTEAFF
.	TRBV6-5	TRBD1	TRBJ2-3	TGTGCCAGCAGTCCACGGACAGGTACAGATACGCAGTATTTT	CASSPRTGTDTQYF
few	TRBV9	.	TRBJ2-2	TGTGCCAGCACGCTAGGGGTCACCGGGGAGCTGTTTTTT	CASTLGVTGELFF
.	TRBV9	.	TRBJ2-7	TGTGCCAGCAGCCCCGGCGGGGGCGGGTACGAGCAGTACTTC	CASSPGGGGYEQYF
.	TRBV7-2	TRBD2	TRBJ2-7	TGTGCCAGCAGCTTAGCTAGCGGGGACTCCTACGAGCAGTACTTC	CASSLASGDSYEQYF
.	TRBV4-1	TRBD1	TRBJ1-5	TGCGCCAGCAGCCAAGATGTCGCAGCAGGGGGATTTAGCAATCAGCCCCAGCATTTT	CASSQDVAAGGFSNQPQHF
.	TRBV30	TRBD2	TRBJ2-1	TGTGCCTGGAGTGTAGCGGGGAGCTCCTACAATGAGCAGTTCTTC	CAWSVAGSSYNEQFF
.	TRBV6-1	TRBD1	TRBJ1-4	TGTGCCAGCAGTGTTTACGGACAGGAGAGAGAAAAACTGTTTTTT	CASSVYGQEREKLFF
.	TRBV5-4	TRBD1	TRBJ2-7	TGTGCCAGCAGCTTGGGGCAGGGGGACGAGCAGTACTTC	CASSLGQGDEQYF
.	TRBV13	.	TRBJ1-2	TGTGCCAGCAGCTCACAGGACAGCCGTTTTCAGCATGGCTACACCTTC	CASSSQDSRFQHGYTF
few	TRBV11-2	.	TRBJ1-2	TGTGCCAGCAGCTTAGGCCCGCCAGCTAACTATGGCTACACCTTC	CASSLGPPANYGYTF
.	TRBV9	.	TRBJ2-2	TGTGCCAGCAGCCGCGGACACTCCGCCGGGGAGCTGTTTTTT	CASSRGHSAGELFF
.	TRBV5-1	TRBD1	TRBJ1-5	TGCGCCAGCAGCCCCAGGGGGTCTAGTGCTCAGCCCCAGCATTTT	CASSPRGSSAQPQHF
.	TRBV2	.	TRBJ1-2	TGTGCCAGCCGGCCCGGCTGGGCAGGGAACTATGGCTACACCTTC	CASRPGWAGNYGYTF
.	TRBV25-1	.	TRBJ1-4	TGTGCCAGCAGTGATCCGGAGGGGGAAAAACTGTTTTTT	CASSDPEGEKLFF
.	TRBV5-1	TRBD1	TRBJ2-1	TGCGCCAGCAGCAAAAAGGGGGCGGCTAGCTTAAATGAGCAGTTCTTC	CASSKKGAASLNEQFF
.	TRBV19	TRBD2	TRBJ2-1	TGTGCCAGTAGTATCGGGGGGAGTGGTGAGCAGTTCTTC	CASSIGGSGEQFF
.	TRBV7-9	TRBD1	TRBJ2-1	TGTGCCAGCAGCGGGACAGGGGGTATCAATGAGCAGTTCTTC	CASSGTGGINEQFF
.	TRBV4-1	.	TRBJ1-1	TGCGCCAGCAGCCAAGTCAAGGGGACTGAAGCTTTCTTT	CASSQVKGTEAFF
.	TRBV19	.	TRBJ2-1	TGTGCCAGTAGCAACGCGGCTACGAGCTCCTACAATGAGCAGTTCTTC	CASSNAATSSYNEQFF
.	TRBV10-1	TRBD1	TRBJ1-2	TGCGCCAGCAGTGAGGATGGGACAGACTATGGCTACACCTTC	CASSEDGTDYGYTF
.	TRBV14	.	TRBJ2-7	TGTGCCAGCAGCCAAGGACGAGCTAGTTACGAGCAGTACTTC	CASSQGRASYEQYF
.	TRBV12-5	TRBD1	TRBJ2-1	TGTGCTAGTGGTTCCGCCCCAGGGGGCGCGTGGAATGAGCAGTTCTTC	CASGSAPGGAWNEQFF
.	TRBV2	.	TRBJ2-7	TGTGCCAGCAGTGGGACACAGCTCTCCTACGAGCAGTACTTC	CASSGTQLSYEQYF
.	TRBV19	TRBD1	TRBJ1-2	TGTGCCACCGTTCAGGGGGGGGGACAGGCCGATGGCTACACCTTC	CATVQGGGQADGYTF
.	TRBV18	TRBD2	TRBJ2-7	TGTGCCAGCTCACCGAGGCAGAGTTTTTTTACCCGGGGGGAGGTTTCCTACGAGCAGTACTTC	CASSPRQSFFTRGEVSYEQYF
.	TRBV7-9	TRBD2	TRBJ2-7	TGTGCCAGCAGCTTTGGTAATCTGGCGGGGGACGTCTACGAGCAGTACTTC	CASSFGNLAGDVYEQYF
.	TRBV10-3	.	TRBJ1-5	TGTGCCACCAATCGGGGAGGCGGGGGAGATCAGCCCCAGCATTTT	CATNRGGGGDQPQHF
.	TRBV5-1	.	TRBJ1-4	TGCGCCAGCAGGTCCCGTTATAATGAAAAACTGTTTTTT	CASRSRYNEKLFF
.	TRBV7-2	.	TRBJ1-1	TGTGCCAGCAGCTTTGGAGGGGAAGCTTTCTTT	CASSFGGEAFF
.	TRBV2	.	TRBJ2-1	TGTGCCACCAGACAGAGCTCCTACAATGAGCAGTTCTTC	CATRQSSYNEQFF
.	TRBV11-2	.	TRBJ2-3	TGTGCCAGCAGGATCCCGGGCAGGGGTTTGACAGATACGCAGTATTTT	CASRIPGRGLTDTQYF
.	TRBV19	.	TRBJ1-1	TGTGCCAGTAGCGTAAACATGAACACTGAAGCTTTCTTT	CASSVNMNTEAFF
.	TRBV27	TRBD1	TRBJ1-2	TGTGCCAGCAGTCCCGGACAGGGGGTCGGCTATGGCTACACCTTC	CASSPGQGVGYGYTF